The following is a T cell receptor beta chain sequence with its context. Its specificity is not known. The data stem from a study of OX40 agonist ivuxolimab in advanced cancers. Only in-frame clones appear in the TCRdb table, and some are missing; sequencing was by immunoSEQ multiplex PCR. The table records tens of thousands of clones, around 89% of them present only once. Study conclusions and caveats: Low normalized T-cell clonal expansion was additionally recorded for some nonresponders.

CDR1 SGHDT and CDR2 YYEEEE come from the germline V gene. CDR3 length equals 14 residues. The ends lost 3 bases at V and 10 bases at J; junction bases unmatched: 10. J is TRBJ2-7 and V is TRBV5-6; 10 bases fit TRBD1. This clonotype was sampled from an adult with an advanced solid tumor such as melanoma, head and neck, liver or kidney cancer. Specimen: CD4+ or CD8+ T cells sorted from blood, collected in a trial of the OX40 agonist ivuxolimab. CDR3 nucleotide sequence: TGTGCCAGCAGCTATGCAGGGACAGGGGACCATCAGTACTTC. It yields the protein CASSYAGTGDHQYF.